Listed below are T cell receptor beta chains from one sample, sequenced in a study of technical replicates of blood from a handful of donors. Sequencing used immunoSEQ multiplex PCR; TCRdb keeps in-frame clones, though not all of them. Here the sample spans 85,000 to 100,000 clones, around 90% being singletons. The sample taken for sequencing was T cells isolated from PBMCs. These receptors came from a human donor in good health. Both conserved end residues are part of each CDR3. Fields, in order: J gene, D gene, clone size, V gene, CDR3 protein, CDR3 DNA. D genes are given only for firm matches. Size is omitted from some rows. Given values are once, few, many or a class for expanded clones.

j_call: TRBJ1-2; d_call: NA; clone_size: NA; v_call: TRBV9; cdr3_aa: CASSGTGPQGNGYTF; cdr3_nt: TGTGCCAGCAGCGGAACAGGGCCACAAGGGAATGGCTACACCTTC
j_call: TRBJ1-1; d_call: NA; clone_size: NA; v_call: TRBV12-5; cdr3_aa: CASGLGALGNTEAFF; cdr3_nt: TGTGCTAGTGGTTTGGGAGCCCTCGGGAACACTGAAGCTTTCTTT
j_call: TRBJ2-5; d_call: TRBD1; clone_size: NA; v_call: TRBV15; cdr3_aa: CATSSGTGLETQYF; cdr3_nt: TGTGCCACCAGCAGCGGGACAGGGCTGGAGACCCAGTACTTC
j_call: TRBJ1-3; d_call: TRBD1; clone_size: NA; v_call: TRBV2; cdr3_aa: CASSADRGSAGNTIYF; cdr3_nt: TGTGCCAGCAGTGCAGACAGGGGCTCGGCGGGAAACACCATATATTTT
j_call: TRBJ2-1; d_call: NA; clone_size: once; v_call: TRBV5-5; cdr3_aa: CASSFLVLSGHNEQFF; cdr3_nt: TGTGCCAGCAGCTTTCTAGTCCTCAGCGGGCACAATGAGCAGTTCTTC
j_call: TRBJ2-5; d_call: NA; clone_size: NA; v_call: TRBV7-7; cdr3_aa: CATKIGAYLGQETQYF; cdr3_nt: TGTGCTACCAAAATTGGGGCCTATCTGGGCCAAGAGACCCAGTACTTC
j_call: TRBJ1-5; d_call: TRBD1; clone_size: NA; v_call: TRBV19; cdr3_aa: CASSLRTGPQPQHF; cdr3_nt: TGTGCCAGTAGTCTTAGGACAGGGCCCCAGCCCCAGCATTTT
j_call: TRBJ2-5; d_call: NA; clone_size: NA; v_call: TRBV7-8; cdr3_aa: CASTPWREALRETQYF; cdr3_nt: TGTGCCAGCACCCCATGGCGAGAGGCCCTGCGGGAGACCCAGTACTTC
j_call: TRBJ2-7; d_call: TRBD2; clone_size: NA; v_call: TRBV5-5; cdr3_aa: CASSPPLAGGEQQYF; cdr3_nt: TGTGCCAGCAGCCCCCCACTAGCGGGGGGCGAGCAGCAGTACTTC
j_call: TRBJ2-3; d_call: TRBD2; clone_size: NA; v_call: TRBV18; cdr3_aa: CASSPRTSGVTDTQYF; cdr3_nt: TGTGCCAGCTCACCACGGACTAGCGGGGTAACAGATACGCAGTATTTT
j_call: TRBJ1-6; d_call: TRBD1; clone_size: once; v_call: TRBV30; cdr3_aa: CAWSLDRRGSYNSPLHF; cdr3_nt: TGTGCCTGGAGTCTGGACAGGCGAGGCTCCTATAATTCACCCCTCCACTTT
j_call: TRBJ1-5; d_call: TRBD1; clone_size: NA; v_call: TRBV6-1; cdr3_aa: CASSDIGQGSRQPQHF; cdr3_nt: TGTGCCAGCAGTGACATTGGACAGGGGAGCCGGCAGCCCCAGCATTTT
j_call: TRBJ2-7; d_call: NA; clone_size: NA; v_call: TRBV7-6; cdr3_aa: CASSLGGRYEQYF; cdr3_nt: TGTGCCAGCAGCTTAGGAGGGCGCTACGAGCAGTACTTC
j_call: TRBJ2-1; d_call: NA; clone_size: NA; v_call: TRBV7-9; cdr3_aa: CASSLAPSNEQFF; cdr3_nt: TGTGCCAGCAGCTTAGCTCCATCCAATGAGCAGTTCTTC
j_call: TRBJ2-2; d_call: NA; clone_size: NA; v_call: TRBV15; cdr3_aa: CATSRDPVPGVNTGELFF; cdr3_nt: TGTGCCACCAGCAGAGATCCAGTTCCCGGGGTTAACACCGGGGAGCTGTTTTTT
j_call: TRBJ1-4; d_call: NA; clone_size: NA; v_call: TRBV29-1; cdr3_aa: CSVVEDPTNEKLFF; cdr3_nt: TGCAGCGTTGTCGAGGATCCGACTAATGAAAAACTGTTTTTT
j_call: TRBJ2-1; d_call: NA; clone_size: NA; v_call: TRBV19; cdr3_aa: CASSIKRRFSYNEQFF; cdr3_nt: TGTGCCAGTAGTATAAAGCGTCGATTCTCCTACAATGAGCAGTTCTTC
j_call: TRBJ2-3; d_call: NA; clone_size: once; v_call: TRBV5-1; cdr3_aa: CASSFIPGSTDTQYF; cdr3_nt: TGCGCCAGCAGCTTTATTCCGGGATCGACAGATACGCAGTATTTT
j_call: TRBJ1-4; d_call: NA; clone_size: once; v_call: TRBV27; cdr3_aa: CASTTREQLNEKLFF; cdr3_nt: TGTGCCAGCACCACCCGGGAACAGCTTAATGAAAAACTGTTTTTT
j_call: TRBJ1-6; d_call: TRBD1; clone_size: NA; v_call: TRBV10-3; cdr3_aa: CAISVDRGGSPLHF; cdr3_nt: TGTGCCATCAGTGTGGACAGGGGAGGGTCACCCCTCCACTTT
j_call: TRBJ2-6; d_call: TRBD1; clone_size: NA; v_call: TRBV5-4; cdr3_aa: CASSLAPQGATF; cdr3_nt: TGTGCCAGCAGCTTGGCGCCGCAGGGGGCTACTTTC
j_call: TRBJ1-3; d_call: NA; clone_size: once; v_call: TRBV15; cdr3_aa: CATSRDRGSGNTIYF; cdr3_nt: TGTGCCACCAGCAGAGATCGGGGTTCCGGAAACACCATATATTTT
j_call: TRBJ2-3; d_call: NA; clone_size: NA; v_call: TRBV2; cdr3_aa: CASTPGPRDTQYF; cdr3_nt: TGTGCCAGCACTCCCGGTCCTCGGGATACGCAGTATTTT
j_call: TRBJ1-6; d_call: NA; clone_size: few; v_call: TRBV10-3; cdr3_aa: CAISETYYSPLHF; cdr3_nt: TGTGCCATCAGTGAGACTTACTATTCACCCCTCCACTTT
j_call: TRBJ1-5; d_call: NA; clone_size: once; v_call: TRBV6-6; cdr3_aa: CASRTETGSNQPQHF; cdr3_nt: TGTGCCAGCAGAACCGAGACAGGTAGCAATCAGCCCCAGCATTTT
j_call: TRBJ2-5; d_call: TRBD2; clone_size: NA; v_call: TRBV7-9; cdr3_aa: CASSLASGTSAPQETQYF; cdr3_nt: TGTGCCAGCAGCTTAGCCTCGGGGACTAGCGCCCCGCAAGAGACCCAGTACTTC
j_call: TRBJ1-3; d_call: NA; clone_size: NA; v_call: TRBV7-6; cdr3_aa: CATRNNEARGNTIYF; cdr3_nt: TGTGCCACTCGAAATAATGAGGCGCGCGGAAACACCATATATTTT
j_call: TRBJ2-3; d_call: TRBD1; clone_size: NA; v_call: TRBV5-1; cdr3_aa: CASSWPRDRESDTQYF; cdr3_nt: TGCGCCAGCAGCTGGCCAAGGGACAGGGAGTCAGATACGCAGTATTTT
j_call: TRBJ1-1; d_call: TRBD1; clone_size: NA; v_call: TRBV9; cdr3_aa: CASSVGDRGMGTEAFF; cdr3_nt: TGTGCCAGCAGCGTAGGGGACAGAGGGATGGGAACTGAAGCTTTCTTT
j_call: TRBJ2-7; d_call: NA; clone_size: NA; v_call: TRBV10-3; cdr3_aa: CAISSSGAGYEQYF; cdr3_nt: TGTGCCATCAGTTCGTCCGGAGCGGGTTACGAGCAGTACTTC
j_call: TRBJ2-7; d_call: TRBD1; clone_size: NA; v_call: TRBV18; cdr3_aa: CASSPGQGETYEQYF; cdr3_nt: TGTGCCAGCTCACCCGGACAGGGGGAAACCTACGAGCAGTACTTC
j_call: TRBJ2-1; d_call: NA; clone_size: NA; v_call: TRBV2; cdr3_aa: CASRDGTAVEQFF; cdr3_nt: TGTGCCAGCAGGGACGGAACAGCGGTTGAGCAGTTCTTC
j_call: TRBJ2-5; d_call: NA; clone_size: NA; v_call: TRBV19; cdr3_aa: CASQGEEETQYF; cdr3_nt: TGTGCCAGTCAGGGGGAGGAAGAGACCCAGTACTTC
j_call: TRBJ2-6; d_call: TRBD1; clone_size: NA; v_call: TRBV7-6; cdr3_aa: CASSLIQGATGANVLTF; cdr3_nt: TGTGCCAGCAGCTTAATCCAGGGGGCCACTGGGGCCAACGTCCTGACTTTC
j_call: TRBJ1-1; d_call: NA; clone_size: NA; v_call: TRBV14; cdr3_aa: CASSPQFSMRNTEAFF; cdr3_nt: TGTGCCAGCAGCCCGCAGTTTAGCATGAGAAATACTGAAGCTTTCTTT
j_call: TRBJ2-5; d_call: NA; clone_size: NA; v_call: TRBV5-1; cdr3_aa: CASSLGQHEPYF; cdr3_nt: TGCGCCAGCAGCTTGGGACAGCATGAGCCGTACTTC
j_call: TRBJ1-4; d_call: NA; clone_size: NA; v_call: TRBV7-9; cdr3_aa: CASSLRGGEKLFF; cdr3_nt: TGTGCCAGCAGCTTACGGGGAGGAGAAAAACTGTTTTTT
j_call: TRBJ2-1; d_call: NA; clone_size: NA; v_call: TRBV10-2; cdr3_aa: CASVDGSSYNEQFF; cdr3_nt: TGCGCCAGCGTAGACGGGAGCTCCTACAATGAGCAGTTCTTC
j_call: TRBJ2-7; d_call: TRBD1; clone_size: NA; v_call: TRBV6-5; cdr3_aa: CASSYSSGQESYEQYF; cdr3_nt: TGTGCCAGCAGTTACTCGAGCGGACAGGAGAGCTACGAGCAGTACTTC
j_call: TRBJ2-2; d_call: TRBD2; clone_size: few; v_call: TRBV4-1; cdr3_aa: CASSQVLAGLNTGELFF; cdr3_nt: TGCGCCAGCAGCCAAGTACTAGCGGGGTTGAACACCGGGGAGCTGTTTTTT
j_call: TRBJ2-5; d_call: NA; clone_size: NA; v_call: TRBV21-1; cdr3_aa: CASNKAVRGQERETQYF; cdr3_nt: TGTGCCAGCAACAAAGCCGTCCGAGGACAGGAAAGAGAGACCCAGTACTTC
j_call: TRBJ1-4; d_call: NA; clone_size: NA; v_call: TRBV2; cdr3_aa: CASRLGNEKLFF; cdr3_nt: TGTGCCAGCAGGCTCGGGAATGAAAAACTGTTTTTT